These 6 T cell receptor beta chains were sequenced from one sample in a study of a mutant IDH1 vaccine in newly diagnosed glioma. The repertoire was sequenced with immunoSEQ multiplex PCR; TCRdb's copy has only in-frame clones and lacks some. The sample lists 60,000 to 75,000 clones; around 83% were seen once. Stated time point: baseline, week 1 (first vaccination visit). Treatment specified: pre-vaccination baseline after standard-of-care therapy. This sample comprised peripheral blood mononuclear cells (PBMCs), obtained from a glioma patient treated with radiotherapy, temozolomide or both. The receptors shown here come from a woman younger than 30 with glioma. Some clones in this sample may be carry-over from other donors' samples.

The chain recombines TRBV18 with TRBJ2-7; TRBD1 might be the D (5 bases). Trimming stripped 2 bases from V and 3 bases from J, with 8 bases between. This CDR3 comprises 13 residues. The germline V gene encodes CDR1 KGHSH and CDR2 LQKENI. CDR3 coding DNA: TGTGCCAGCTCACCAAGGGGCGGCTACGAGCAGTACTTC. This sequence encodes CASSPRGGYEQYF. Drawing the rest from reference TRBV18 and TRBJ2-7, the complete variable domain is NAGVMQNPRHLVRRRGQEARLRCSPMKGHSHVYWYRQLPEEGLKFMVYLQKENIIDESGMPKERFSAEFPKEGPSILRIQQVVRGDSAAYFCASSPRGGYEQYFGPGTRLTVT.

This chain joins TRBV5-1 and TRBJ2-7; 16 bases align to TRBD2. This CDR3 region has 17 residues. The germline V gene has CDR1 SGHRS and CDR2 YFSETQ. V gave up 3 bases and J gave up 5 bases; unmatched junction bases: 8. CDR3 in amino acids: CASSSGLAGGPWNEQYF. Here the CDR3 DNA reads TGCGCCAGCAGCTCGGGACTAGCGGGAGGGCCTTGGAACGAGCAGTACTTC.

The CDR3 nucleotides are TGTGCCAGCAGCTTGAAGGGCGCGGGGGAGACCCAGTACTTC. This codes for CASSLKGAGETQYF. This rearrangement joins TRBV5-6 to TRBJ2-5, with D possibly being TRBD2 (6 bases). Trimming removed 1 base from V and 5 bases from J, with 12 bases in between. Germline assignment: CDR1 SGHDT and CDR2 YYEEEE. This CDR3 region has 14 residues.

The chain joins TRBV5-1 to TRBJ2-7, with TRBD2 matching 7 bases. Germline CDR1 SGHRS, CDR2 YFSETQ. J gave up 3 bases and V 0 bases, and 3 bases lay outside the gene matches. The CDR3 runs to 14 residues. The CDR3 sequence is CASSLVGGGYEQYF. The CDR3 nucleotides read TGCGCCAGCAGCTTGGTTGGGGGGGGCTACGAGCAGTACTTC.

This sequence joins TRBV19 and TRBJ1-1; no firm D call. This CDR3 comprises 15 residues. Between the trimmed V and J ends, which lost 3 bases and 3 bases, there was a span of 14 bases. Germline-derived CDR1 and CDR2 are LNHDA and SQIVND (reference sequence). In nucleotides, the CDR3 is TGTGCCAGTAGTATCTATGCGGGTCGGGACACTGAAGCTTTCTTT. It specifies CASSIYAGRDTEAFF.

The V and J genes are TRBV6-6 and TRBJ1-2, with D uncertain. Germline V gene lookup returns CDR1 MNHNY and CDR2 SVGAGI (reference sequence). There are 14 residues in the CDR3. V was pared by 7 bases and J by 0 bases, with 12 bases between. The CDR3 protein is CASITRAANYGYTF. For the CDR3, the DNA is TGTGCCAGCATTACCAGAGCAGCTAACTATGGCTACACCTTC.